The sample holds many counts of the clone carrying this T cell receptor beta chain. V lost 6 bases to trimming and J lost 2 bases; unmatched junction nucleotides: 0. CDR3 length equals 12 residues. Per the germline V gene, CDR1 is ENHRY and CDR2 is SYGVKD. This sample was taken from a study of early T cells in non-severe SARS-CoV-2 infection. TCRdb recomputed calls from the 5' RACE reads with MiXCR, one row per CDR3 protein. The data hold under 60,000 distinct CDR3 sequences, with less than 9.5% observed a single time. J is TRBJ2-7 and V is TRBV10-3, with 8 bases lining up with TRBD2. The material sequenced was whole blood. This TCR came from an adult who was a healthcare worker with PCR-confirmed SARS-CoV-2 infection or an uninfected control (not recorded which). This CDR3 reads CAISGGAYEQYF. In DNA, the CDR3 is TGTGCCATCAGCGGGGGGGCCTACGAGCAGTACTTC.